The clone carrying this T cell receptor beta chain appeared a few times. These data originate in a study of T-cell reconstitution after alpha-beta-depleted transplantation in children. This CDR3 region has 13 residues. V was pared by 5 bases and J by 11 bases, with 9 bases of the junction left unmatched. The germline CDR1 and CDR2 sequences are SEHNR and FQNEAQ (reference sequence). A TCRbeta library incorporating unique molecular identifiers was prepared. TCRdb redid the calling of the PCR reads with MiXCR, one entry per CDR3 protein. The sample records 200,000 to 300,000 distinct CDR3 sequences, 12% being singletons.

The TCR sequence derives from a human donor who donated a stem cell graft to a child with acute lymphoblastic leukemia. The sample was PBMCs from the stem cell graft donor, taken from the stem cell graft. V gene TRBV7-9 combines with J gene TRBJ1-5; 7 bases fit TRBD1. The CDR3 here is CASSEGAGRAQHF. The DNA for the CDR3 is TGTGCCAGCAGCGAGGGGGCGGGGAGAGCCCAGCATTTT.